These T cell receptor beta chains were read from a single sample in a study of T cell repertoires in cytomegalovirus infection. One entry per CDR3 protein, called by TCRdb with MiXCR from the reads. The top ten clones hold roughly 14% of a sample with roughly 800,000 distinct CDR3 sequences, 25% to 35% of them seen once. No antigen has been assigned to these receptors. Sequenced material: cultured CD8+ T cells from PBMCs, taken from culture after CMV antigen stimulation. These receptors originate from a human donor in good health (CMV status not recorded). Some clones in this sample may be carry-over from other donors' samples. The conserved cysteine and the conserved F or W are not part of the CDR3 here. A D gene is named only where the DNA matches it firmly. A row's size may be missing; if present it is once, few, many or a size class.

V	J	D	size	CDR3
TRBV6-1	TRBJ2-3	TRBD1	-	ASDRRGSFTDTQY
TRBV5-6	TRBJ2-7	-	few	ASSLLDYERYRY
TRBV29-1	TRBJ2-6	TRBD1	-	SVAWTGLNSGANVLT
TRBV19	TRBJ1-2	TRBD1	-	ASSLHPGQGSGYGYT
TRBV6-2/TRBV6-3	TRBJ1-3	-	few	ASGEGDTIY
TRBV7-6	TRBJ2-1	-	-	ASSLSFDVGTNEQF
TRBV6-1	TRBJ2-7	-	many	ASSARVSYEQY
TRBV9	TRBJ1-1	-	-	ASSPAGVRDTEAF
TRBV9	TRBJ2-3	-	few	ASSVSSGHTDTQY
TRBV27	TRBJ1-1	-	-	ASSPGITGNTEAF
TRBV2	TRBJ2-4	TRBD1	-	ASRTPGGQGGTKNIQY
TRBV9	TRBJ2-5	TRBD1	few	ASSQVTGNGETQY
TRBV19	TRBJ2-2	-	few	ASSWPEQDFTGELF
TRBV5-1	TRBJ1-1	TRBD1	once	ASSLQPPGQGYPNTEAF
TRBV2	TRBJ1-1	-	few	ASRRKDTEAF
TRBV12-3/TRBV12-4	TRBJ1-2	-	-	ASSFYTGYGYT
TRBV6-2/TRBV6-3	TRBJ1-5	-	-	ASSAGVESNQPQH
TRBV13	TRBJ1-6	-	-	ASTPRAYCNSPLH
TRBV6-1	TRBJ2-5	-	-	ASSVSYQETQY
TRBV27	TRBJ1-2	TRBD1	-	ASTLTGQGNYGYT
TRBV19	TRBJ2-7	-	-	ASSPGTNNEQY
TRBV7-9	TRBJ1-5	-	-	ASSAKGSGQPQH
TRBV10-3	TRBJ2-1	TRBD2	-	AIRAVKTSGGKRNEQF
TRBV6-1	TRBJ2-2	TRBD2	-	ASSQAGGRHTGELF
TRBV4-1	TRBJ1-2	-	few	ASSQENNYGYT
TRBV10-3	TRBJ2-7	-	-	AITAGDSYEQY
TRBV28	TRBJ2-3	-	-	ASSLNNGVNTDTQY
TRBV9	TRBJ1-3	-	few	ASSVIGSTGNTIY
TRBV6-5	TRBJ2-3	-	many	ASSYSDTQY
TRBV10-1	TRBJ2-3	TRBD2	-	ASSEASGGLDTQY
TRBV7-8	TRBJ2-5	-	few	ASRSPGGTQETQY
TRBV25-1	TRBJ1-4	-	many	ASSEYKPEKLF
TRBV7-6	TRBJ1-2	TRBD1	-	DSSLGATGGRYGYT
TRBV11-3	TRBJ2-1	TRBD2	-	ASSFSSGGAAGNEQF
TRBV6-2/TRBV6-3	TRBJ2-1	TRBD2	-	ASSQTGLADYNEQF
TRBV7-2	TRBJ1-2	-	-	ASSHPLVGNYGYT
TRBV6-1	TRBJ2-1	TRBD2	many	ASSDPKRLAGSYNEQF
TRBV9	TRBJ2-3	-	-	ASSVGQSGADTQY
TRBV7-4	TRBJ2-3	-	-	ASSETPTDTQY
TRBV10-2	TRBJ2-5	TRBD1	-	ASKGTGSLLGTQY
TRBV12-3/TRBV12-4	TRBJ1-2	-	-	ASSPHNTGNGYT
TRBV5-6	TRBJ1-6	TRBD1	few	ASSGTANSPLH
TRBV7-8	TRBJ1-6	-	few	ASGLAGHSPLH
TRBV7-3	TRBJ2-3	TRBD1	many	ASRKRQGFTDTQY
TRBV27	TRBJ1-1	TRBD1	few	ASNRGAEAF
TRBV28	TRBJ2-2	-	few	ASSFPVSGTGELF
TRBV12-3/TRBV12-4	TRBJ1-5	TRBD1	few	ASWGQAINQPQH
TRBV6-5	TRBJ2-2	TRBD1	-	ASSYSRGLGTGELF